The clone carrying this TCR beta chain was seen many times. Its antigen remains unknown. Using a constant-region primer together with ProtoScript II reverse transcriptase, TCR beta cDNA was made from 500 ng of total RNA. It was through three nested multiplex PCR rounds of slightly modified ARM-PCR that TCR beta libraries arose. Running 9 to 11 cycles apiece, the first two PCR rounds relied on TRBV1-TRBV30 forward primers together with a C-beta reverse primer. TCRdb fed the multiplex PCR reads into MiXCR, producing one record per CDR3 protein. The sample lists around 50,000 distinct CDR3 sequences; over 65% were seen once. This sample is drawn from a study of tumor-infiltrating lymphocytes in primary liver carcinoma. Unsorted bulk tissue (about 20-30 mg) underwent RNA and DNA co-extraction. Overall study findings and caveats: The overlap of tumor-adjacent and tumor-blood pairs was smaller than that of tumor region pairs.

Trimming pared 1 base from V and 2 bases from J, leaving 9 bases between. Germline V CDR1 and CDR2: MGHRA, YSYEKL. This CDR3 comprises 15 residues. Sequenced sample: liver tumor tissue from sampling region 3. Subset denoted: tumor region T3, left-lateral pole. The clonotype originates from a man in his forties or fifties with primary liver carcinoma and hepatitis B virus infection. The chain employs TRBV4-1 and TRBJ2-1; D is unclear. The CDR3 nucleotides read TGCGCCAGCAGCCAAGGGGAACCCCCCTACAATGAGCAGTTCTTC. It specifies CASSQGEPPYNEQFF.